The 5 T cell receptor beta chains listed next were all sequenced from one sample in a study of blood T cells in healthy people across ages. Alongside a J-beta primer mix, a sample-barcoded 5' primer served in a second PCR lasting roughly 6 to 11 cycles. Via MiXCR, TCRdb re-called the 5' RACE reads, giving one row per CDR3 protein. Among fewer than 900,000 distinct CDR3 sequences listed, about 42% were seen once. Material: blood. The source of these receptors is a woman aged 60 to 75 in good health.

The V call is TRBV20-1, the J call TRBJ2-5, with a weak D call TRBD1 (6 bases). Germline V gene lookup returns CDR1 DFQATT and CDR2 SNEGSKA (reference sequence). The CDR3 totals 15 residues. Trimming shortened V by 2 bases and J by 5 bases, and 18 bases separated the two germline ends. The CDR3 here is CSARRWPGVEETQYF. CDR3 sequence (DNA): TGCAGTGCTAGACGATGGCCAGGGGTCGAGGAGACCCAGTACTTC.

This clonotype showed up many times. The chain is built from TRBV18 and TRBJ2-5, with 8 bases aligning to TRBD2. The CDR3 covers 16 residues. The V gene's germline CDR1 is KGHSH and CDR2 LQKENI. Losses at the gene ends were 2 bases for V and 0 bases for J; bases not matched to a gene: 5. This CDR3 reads CASSPKTSGDQETQYF. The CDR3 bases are TGTGCCAGCTCACCAAAAACTAGCGGAGACCAAGAGACCCAGTACTTC.

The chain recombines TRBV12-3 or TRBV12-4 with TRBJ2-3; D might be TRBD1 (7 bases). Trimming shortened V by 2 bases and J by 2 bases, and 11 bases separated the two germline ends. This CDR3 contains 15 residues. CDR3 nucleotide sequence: TGTGCCAGCAGTTTACAGGGGGACTTCACAGATACGCAGTATTTT. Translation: CASSLQGDFTDTQYF.

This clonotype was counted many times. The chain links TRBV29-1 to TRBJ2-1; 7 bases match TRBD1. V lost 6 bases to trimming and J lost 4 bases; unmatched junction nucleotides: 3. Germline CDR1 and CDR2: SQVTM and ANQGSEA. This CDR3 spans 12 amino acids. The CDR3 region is CSVGTAYNEQFF. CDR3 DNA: TGCAGCGTGGGGACAGCTTACAATGAGCAGTTCTTC.

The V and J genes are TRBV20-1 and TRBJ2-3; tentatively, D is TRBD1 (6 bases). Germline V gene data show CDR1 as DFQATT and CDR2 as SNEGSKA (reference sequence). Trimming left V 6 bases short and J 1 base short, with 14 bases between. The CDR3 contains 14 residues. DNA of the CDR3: TGCAGTGCCCAGGGTACAGGGCGCACAGATACGCAGTATTTT. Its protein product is CSAQGTGRTDTQYF.